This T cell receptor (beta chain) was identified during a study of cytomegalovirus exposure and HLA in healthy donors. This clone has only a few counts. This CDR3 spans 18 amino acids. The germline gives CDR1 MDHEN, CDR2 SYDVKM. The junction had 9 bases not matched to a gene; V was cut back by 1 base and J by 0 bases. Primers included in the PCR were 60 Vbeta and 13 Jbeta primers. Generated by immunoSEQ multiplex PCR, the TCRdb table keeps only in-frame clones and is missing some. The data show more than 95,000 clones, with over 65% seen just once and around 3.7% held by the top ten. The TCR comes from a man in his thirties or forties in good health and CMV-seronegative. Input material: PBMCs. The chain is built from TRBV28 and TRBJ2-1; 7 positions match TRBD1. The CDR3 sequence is CASSLFPDRRISYNEQFF. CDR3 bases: TGTGCCAGCAGTTTATTCCCGGACAGGCGGATCTCCTACAATGAGCAGTTCTTC.